Listed below are T cell receptor beta chains from one sample, sequenced in a study of identical twins. Via MiXCR, TCRdb re-called the 5' RACE reads, giving one row per CDR3 protein. The sample gives some 1,700,000 distinct CDR3 sequences, around a third of which show up once; over 0.25% is in the top ten. The material sequenced was cord blood. Receptor source: a newborn girl in good health. Both conserved end residues are part of each CDR3. The D gene is left open where the match is weak. Clone size, where shown, is once, few, many, or a class for clones that have expanded.

v_call	d_call	j_call	clone_size	cdr3_aa	cdr3_nt
TRBV27	NA	TRBJ1-2	few	CASSSSQGYGYTF	TGTGCCAGCAGTTCCTCGCAGGGCTATGGCTACACCTTC
TRBV6-6	TRBD2	TRBJ2-7	NA	CASSYSGSVGNEQYF	TGTGCCAGCAGTTATAGCGGGAGTGTAGGGAATGAGCAGTACTTC
TRBV28	NA	TRBJ2-3	NA	CASSLVGAADTQYF	TGTGCCAGCAGTTTGGTGGGAGCGGCAGATACGCAGTATTTT
TRBV4-2	NA	TRBJ2-3	NA	CASSQDGAGSRTDTQYF	TGTGCCAGCAGCCAAGATGGGGCGGGAAGTCGCACAGATACGCAGTATTTT
TRBV12-3/TRBV12-4	NA	TRBJ1-1	NA	CASSTAHLNTEAFF	TGTGCCAGCAGTACCGCGCACCTGAACACTGAAGCTTTCTTT
TRBV7-8	NA	TRBJ2-7	NA	CASSGQPQDTQYF	TGTGCCAGCAGTGGACAGCCCCAAGATACCCAGTACTTC
TRBV20-1	NA	TRBJ1-5	NA	CSARSTPYSNQPQHF	TGCAGTGCTAGGTCGACACCTTATAGCAATCAGCCCCAGCATTTT
TRBV7-2	TRBD2	TRBJ2-4	NA	CASSSGTSGRVGNIQYF	TGTGCCAGCAGCTCAGGGACTAGCGGGAGGGTGGGGAACATTCAGTACTTC
TRBV5-1	TRBD2	TRBJ2-1	few	CASSRPTSGGYNEQFF	TGCGCCAGCAGCCGCCCGACTAGCGGGGGTTACAATGAGCAGTTCTTC
TRBV9	TRBD1	TRBJ2-3	once	CASSTSFGTGRITDTQYF	TGTGCCAGCAGTACAAGTTTCGGGACAGGGAGGATCACAGATACGCAGTATTTT
TRBV6-1	NA	TRBJ2-7	many	CASSDHGHITSYEQYF	TGTGCCAGCAGTGACCACGGACACATCACCTCCTACGAGCAGTACTTC
TRBV20-1	NA	TRBJ2-3	NA	CSASRGSYGWTDTQYF	TGCAGTGCTTCAAGGGGCTCATACGGGTGGACAGATACGCAGTATTTT
TRBV6-5	NA	TRBJ2-2	NA	CASSYLGGELFF	TGTGCCAGCAGTTACTTGGGCGGGGAGCTGTTTTTT
TRBV7-9	NA	TRBJ2-3	NA	CASSLIYRGQPYTQYF	TGTGCCAGCAGCTTAATCTACCGTGGCCAGCCTTATACGCAGTATTTT
TRBV7-2	NA	TRBJ2-7	few	CASSLATGISYEQYF	TGTGCCAGCAGCTTAGCCACAGGTATCTCCTACGAGCAGTACTTC
TRBV12-3/TRBV12-4	NA	TRBJ2-7	many	CASSSDRKTYEQYF	TGTGCCAGCAGCTCGGACCGAAAAACCTACGAGCAGTACTTC
TRBV4-2	TRBD1	TRBJ1-4	once	CASSLDYRGIGEKLFF	TGTGCCAGCAGCCTTGACTACAGGGGAATAGGGGAAAAACTGTTTTTT
TRBV2	TRBD1	TRBJ2-6	NA	CASTGGGANVLTF	TGTGCCAGCACAGGGGGAGGGGCCAACGTCCTGACTTTC
TRBV6-5	TRBD1	TRBJ1-2	NA	CASTPSTGVPYGYTF	TGTGCCAGCACCCCAAGTACAGGGGTCCCCTATGGCTACACCTTC
TRBV20-1	TRBD2	TRBJ2-1	few	CSGASGRNNEQFF	TGCAGTGGCGCTAGCGGGAGGAACAATGAGCAGTTCTTC
TRBV6-1	NA	TRBJ2-3	NA	CASSDPGRISTDTQYF	TGTGCCAGCAGTGATCCTGGGCGGATTAGCACAGATACGCAGTATTTT